This note documents a single TCR beta chain sequence. What it binds is not known. The sample is drawn from a study of T cells in localized non-small cell lung cancer. Using immunoSEQ multiplex PCR, the repertoire was profiled, and TCRdb retains in-frame clones only, with some absent. The sample has about 83,000 clones, over 75% seen once. Study outcomes and limitations: The study linked higher blood T cell density to longer overall survival. Of the top 100 tumor clones, median around 50 were in adjacent lung, some 29 among its top 100. Uninvolved nearby lung showed the greatest T cell clonality, exceeding that found in tumor. Heterogeneity remains possible because sequencing was limited to only one tumor region.

This receptor was obtained from a female donor aged 60 or older with stage I lung adenocarcinoma. The material sequenced was peripheral blood, taken before any cancer treatment.

CDR3 nucleotide sequence: TGTGCCAGCAGCCAATCCCTGGGGGGTGGGTCCTACGAGCAGTACTTC. Protein sequence: CASSQSLGGGSYEQYF. The rearrangement links TRBV5-4 to TRBJ2-7, with D perhaps TRBD2 (6 bases). The germline CDR1 and CDR2 sequences are SGHNT and YYREEE (reference sequence). This CDR3 comprises 16 residues. With 4 bases removed from V and 1 base from J, the gap between germline ends came to 18 bases.